Listed here is a single TCR beta chain. What it binds is not known. One end of the junction fails to match germline, which may point to a read error. The entry originates in a study of T cells in Graves' hyperthyroidism and ophthalmopathy. Study overall: It was at initial diagnosis, before any treatment, that peripheral blood was collected. Regarding the study as a whole: Most clonotypes expanded in thyroid above 0.001 were likewise present in blood.

CDR3 length equals 16 residues. CDR1 and CDR2 from the germline V gene are SGHNT and YYREEE (reference sequence). RNA transcripts were the template for amplifying TCR beta CDR3 regions. The TCR CDR3 first-round RT-PCR relied on the HTBI primer set. TCRdb reanalysed the multiplex PCR reads using MiXCR and keeps one entry per CDR3 protein. The sample carries some 440,000 distinct CDR3 sequences, more than 15% recorded once. Hyperthyroidism in the patients, aged 18 to 65, was newly diagnosed and under 2 months in duration. Clinical symptoms, serum thyroxine and TRAb, thyroid ultrasound and orbital computed tomography were used for the diagnoses.

The chain carries TRBV5-4 and TRBJ2-3, with D perhaps TRBD1 or TRBD2 (5 bases each). Source material: blood. The TCR originated in a woman aged 18-30 years with Graves' hyperthyroidism. CDR3 sequence reads: CASSSTRERGTDTQYF. CDR3 coding DNA: TGTGCCAGCAGCTCGACGAGGGAAAGGGGCACAGATACGCAGTACTTT.